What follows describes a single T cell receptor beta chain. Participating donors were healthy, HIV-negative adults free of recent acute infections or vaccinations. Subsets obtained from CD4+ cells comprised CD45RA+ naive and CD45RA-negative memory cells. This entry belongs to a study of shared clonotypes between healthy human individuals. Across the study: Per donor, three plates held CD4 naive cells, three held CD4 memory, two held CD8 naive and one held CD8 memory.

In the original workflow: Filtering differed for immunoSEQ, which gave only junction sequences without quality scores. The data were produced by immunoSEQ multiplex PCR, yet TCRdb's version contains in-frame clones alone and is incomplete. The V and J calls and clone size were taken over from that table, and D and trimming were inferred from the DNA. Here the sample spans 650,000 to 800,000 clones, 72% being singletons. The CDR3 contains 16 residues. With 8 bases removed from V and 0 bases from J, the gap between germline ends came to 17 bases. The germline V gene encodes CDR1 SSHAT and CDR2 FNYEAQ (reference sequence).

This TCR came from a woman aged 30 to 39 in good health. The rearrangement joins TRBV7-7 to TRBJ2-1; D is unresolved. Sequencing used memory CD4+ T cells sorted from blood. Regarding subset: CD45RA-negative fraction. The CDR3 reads CASPQTAACSYNEQFF. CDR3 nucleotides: TGTGCCAGCCCCCAGACCGCGGCATGCTCCTACAATGAGCAGTTCTTC. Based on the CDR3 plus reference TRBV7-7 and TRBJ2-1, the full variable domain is GAGVSQSPRYKVTKRGQDVTLRCDPISSHATLYWYQQALGQGPEFLTYFNYEAQPDKSGLPSDRFSAERPEGSISTLTIQRTEQRDSAMYRCASPQTAACSYNEQFFGPGTRLTVL.